These T cell receptor beta chains were read from a single sample in a study of blood T cell repertoires in COVID-19. Method: immunoSEQ multiplex PCR; TCRdb's copy keeps in-frame clones and lacks some. The sample holds 60,000 or so clones; 75% to 90% are singletons and the top ten take roughly 12%. The sequenced sample was peripheral blood. The receptor source for this set is a human donor in a cohort sampled during active COVID-19. The CDR3 runs from the conserved cysteine through the conserved F or W. A D gene is named only where the DNA matches it firmly. Size values are once, few and many counts, or a class for expanded clones, and some rows have none.

v_gene	j_gene	abundance	d_gene	CDR3nt	CDR3aa
TRBV27	TRBJ1-4	once	TRBD1	TGTGCCAGCAATAACAGGGGGCCCTCGGCAACTAATGAAAAACTGTTTTTT	CASNNRGPSATNEKLFF
TRBV3-1/TRBV3-2	TRBJ2-1	NA	NA	TGTGCCAGCAGCCACACCGGCAGGAAGTACAATGAGCAGTTCTTC	CASSHTGRKYNEQFF
TRBV7-9	TRBJ1-1	NA	TRBD1	TGTGCCAGCAGCTCCCAAACAGGGGGCAAATCTGAAGCTTTCTTT	CASSSQTGGKSEAFF
TRBV3-1/TRBV3-2	TRBJ2-2	NA	NA	TGTGCCAGCAGCCAAGGGACAGCCTTCCACACCGGGGAGCTGTTTTTT	CASSQGTAFHTGELFF
TRBV7-9	TRBJ1-2	NA	TRBD1	TGTGCCAGCAGCTCCAGACAGGGAGTAGCCTATGGCTACACCTTC	CASSSRQGVAYGYTF
TRBV3-1/TRBV3-2	TRBJ2-1	NA	TRBD2	TGTGCCAGCAGCCAAGAAGGGACTAGCGGGGGGGCTCCTCTTGGTGAGCAGTTCTTC	CASSQEGTSGGAPLGEQFF
TRBV19	TRBJ2-4	NA	NA	TGTGCCAGTAGTATCCAGGGGGCCAAAAACATTCAGTACTTC	CASSIQGAKNIQYF
TRBV12-3/TRBV12-4	TRBJ1-1	NA	NA	TGTGCCAGCAGTCCGGGCCCTCGGGGTGAAGCTTTCTTT	CASSPGPRGEAFF
TRBV6-5	TRBJ2-6	NA	NA	TGTGCCAGCAGACCCGAGAAGTCTGGGGCCAACGTCCTGACTTTC	CASRPEKSGANVLTF
TRBV10-3	TRBJ2-3	NA	NA	TGTGCCATCAGTGAACGTGAAGGGACTAGCACAGATACGCAGTATTTT	CAISEREGTSTDTQYF
TRBV5-4	TRBJ1-2	few	NA	TGTGCCAGCAGCTTGGCGGGTCGAGGCTACACCTTC	CASSLAGRGYTF
TRBV19	TRBJ2-2	NA	NA	TGTGCCAGTAGTATAGTCTCCTCTGCGAACACCGGGGAGCTGTTTTTT	CASSIVSSANTGELFF
TRBV7-7	TRBJ2-1	NA	TRBD1	TGTGCCAGCAGCCTTGCCCCTGGGACAGGGGTCCGCAATGAGCAGTTCTTC	CASSLAPGTGVRNEQFF
TRBV2	TRBJ2-5	NA	NA	TGTGCCAGCAGTGCGGGACATATGCAAGAGACCCAGTACTTC	CASSAGHMQETQYF
TRBV10-2	TRBJ2-2	once	TRBD2	TGCGCCAGCGAGCGGGGGACACCGAACACCGGGGAGCTGTTTTTT	CASERGTPNTGELFF
TRBV2	TRBJ2-7	NA	NA	TGTGCCAGCAGTGAGGTCTACTACGAGCAGTACTTC	CASSEVYYEQYF
TRBV28	TRBJ2-3	NA	TRBD1	TGTGCCAGCAGCCCCGACAGGGGTTCAGATACGCAGTATTTT	CASSPDRGSDTQYF
TRBV11-2	TRBJ2-5	NA	NA	TGTGCCAGCAGCTCTCCCTGGGGAGGGGGAGCCCAAGAGACCCAGTACTTC	CASSSPWGGGAQETQYF
TRBV14	TRBJ2-1	NA	NA	TGTGCCAGCAGCCCTGGTAGCGCACCTAACAATGAGCAGTTCTTC	CASSPGSAPNNEQFF
TRBV19	TRBJ1-5	NA	TRBD1	TGTGCCAGTATCGGAGGGACAGGGGGCAATCAGCCCCAGCATTTT	CASIGGTGGNQPQHF
TRBV15	TRBJ1-3	NA	NA	TGTGCCACCAGCAGAGTGGCGACAGGTACCGGAAACACCATATATTTT	CATSRVATGTGNTIYF
TRBV27	TRBJ1-2	NA	TRBD1	TGTGCCAGCAGTCCGACAGGGGCCTATGGCTACACCTTC	CASSPTGAYGYTF
TRBV28	TRBJ1-6	few	NA	TGTGCCAGCAGTTTATGGTCGGGGGTGGATTCACCCCTCCACTTT	CASSLWSGVDSPLHF
TRBV18	TRBJ2-4	NA	TRBD2	TGTGCCAGCTCACCGTTAGCGGGCAAAAACATTCAGTACTTC	CASSPLAGKNIQYF
TRBV27	TRBJ2-1	NA	TRBD2	TGTGCCAGCAGTTTATCAGGCCGGGGGGGTTACAATGAGCAGTTCTTC	CASSLSGRGGYNEQFF
TRBV2	TRBJ1-2	few	TRBD1	TGTGCCAGCAGGGGACAGGGCCGGGGCTACACCTTC	CASRGQGRGYTF
TRBV4-1	TRBJ2-5	NA	TRBD1	TGCGCCAGCAGCCAAGGACCCGGGACAGGGGGAGAGACCCAGTACTTC	CASSQGPGTGGETQYF
TRBV19	TRBJ2-1	NA	TRBD2	TGTGCCAGTAGTAGGCTGGGCGGGGGGGCCAGGAATGAGCAGTTCTTC	CASSRLGGGARNEQFF
TRBV2	TRBJ1-5	few	NA	TGTGCCAGCACCCCCCTTAGTGGCAATCAGCCCCAGCATTTT	CASTPLSGNQPQHF
TRBV6-5	TRBJ2-1	NA	TRBD2	TGTGCCAGCGCACTAGCGGGGTGGAGTGAGCAGTTCTTC	CASALAGWSEQFF
TRBV27	TRBJ1-1	NA	NA	TGTGCCAGCAGTTTCCGGGGGACGAACACTGAAGCTTTCTTT	CASSFRGTNTEAFF
TRBV7-2	TRBJ1-2	NA	NA	TGTGCCAGCAGCCCCGGACAGAATAACTATGGCTACACCTTC	CASSPGQNNYGYTF